This T cell receptor (beta chain) was identified during a study of T cell clusters in autoimmune cytopenias. Study-wide background: Healthy donor controls had a mean age of roughly 51 years and median age of roughly 64 years. Study-wide points: TRB repertoire shifts in secondary cytopenia and chronic lymphocytic leukemia mostly reflected lymphoma, not autoimmunity.

Turning to this clonotype: Its specificity is not known.

TRB was amplified from roughly 250 ng of peripheral blood genomic DNA per sample. One tube held mixed TRB-A and TRB-B primer pools for touch-down PCR. TCRdb processed the multiplex PCR reads again and assigns one entry to each CDR3 protein, with no DNA. The listing contains about 12,000 distinct CDR3 sequences. Per the germline V gene, CDR1 is SGHNT and CDR2 is YENEEA. The CDR3 extends over 17 amino acids. The same data also contributed to another study, on T cell repertoires in aging, cancer and after chemotherapy. Per that paper: Clear clonal overlap appeared across healthy donor samples taken over several months to years. In cancer patients, declining TCR diversity with age involved lost richness and lost evenness.

Specimen: peripheral blood. This rearrangement joins TRBV11-3 to TRBJ2-5; there is no DNA to check the TCRdb D call of TRBD1. This clonotype was sampled from a human donor in good health. The CDR3 region is CASSLDLSGGAHETQYF.